The 29 T cell receptor beta chains given below trace back to one sample, sequenced in a study of CD8+ T cells in alopecia areata. Extracted RNA was reverse transcribed into cDNA, the sequencing template. Some clones are missing from TCRdb's copy, which holds only in-frame ones; the method was immunoSEQ multiplex PCR. The data contain approximately 30,000 clones, approximately 58% of them singletons. Sequencing was carried out using NKG2D-high CD8+ T cells sorted from blood. Source of these receptors: a human donor with alopecia areata.

V is TRBV9 and J is TRBJ1-2; TRBD1 might be the D (5 bases). Per germline, CDR1 SGDLS and CDR2 YYNGEE. The CDR3 has 16 residues. V lost 0 bases and J 8 bases, leaving 20 bases between the germline ends. The CDR3 DNA sequence: TGTGCCAGCAGCGTAGTGACGGGGCCCCAAGCGGGAGGCTACACCTTC. Translation: CASSVVTGPQAGGYTF.

The chain links TRBV7-9 to TRBJ2-7; TRBD2 is a possible D gene (5 bases). Germline V gene lookup returns CDR1 SEHNR and CDR2 FQNEAQ (reference sequence). This CDR3 region has 12 residues. The V gene lost 3 bases and the J gene lost 5 bases, with 8 bases spanning the gap. The CDR3 nucleotides read TGTGCCAGCAGCTTCCCCGGGGACGAGCAGTACTTC. Residues: CASSFPGDEQYF. Combining the CDR3 with reference TRBV7-9 and TRBJ2-7 gives the whole variable domain DTGVSQNPRHKITKRGQNVTFRCDPISEHNRLYWYRQTLGQGPEFLTYFQNEAQLEKSRLLSDRFSAERPKGSFSTLEIQRTEQGDSAMYLCASSFPGDEQYFGPGTRLTVT.

The J gene is TRBJ2-1, the V gene TRBV19, with 10 bases matching TRBD2. V shed 7 bases, J shed 0 bases, and the junction held 6 bases outside the gene matches. The CDR3 is 16 amino acids. Germline V gene sequence: CDR1 LNHDA, CDR2 SQIVND (reference sequence). This chain's CDR3 is CASTQASGGSYNEQFF. CDR3 DNA: TGTGCCAGTACCCAGGCTAGCGGGGGCTCCTACAATGAGCAGTTCTTC.

The chain joins TRBV27 to TRBJ1-5, with D possibly matching TRBD1 (6 bases). The CDR3 has 13 residues. V dropped 5 bases and J dropped 2 bases, with 7 bases sitting between them. Germline V gene sequence: CDR1 MNHEY, CDR2 SMNVEV (reference sequence). Here the CDR3 DNA reads TGTGCCAGCAGTAGACAGGGCAATCAGCCCCAGCATTTT. It codes for CASSRQGNQPQHF.

The rearrangement uses TRBV9 and TRBJ2-5, with unresolved D. In germline, CDR1 is SGDLS, CDR2 YYNGEE. V shed 1 base and J shed 5 bases, with 15 bases lying between them. The CDR3 loop spans 15 amino acids. This CDR3 is CASSVRAGRVETQYF. CDR3 bases: TGTGCCAGCAGCGTAAGGGCAGGCCGAGTGGAGACCCAGTACTTC.

The V and J genes are TRBV28 and TRBJ2-7; TRBD2 matches at 11 bases. Germline values: CDR1 MDHEN, CDR2 SYDVKM. Trimming cost V 10 bases and J 1 base; bases outside gene matches: 6. The CDR3 length is 14 residues. DNA for the CDR3: TGTGCCACCCAGGGACTAGCGGTTTCCTACGAGCAGTACTTC. The encoded protein is CATQGLAVSYEQYF.

The V gene is TRBV6-8, the J gene TRBJ1-2; D is possibly TRBD1 (5 bases). This CDR3 region has 17 residues. The V end lost 6 bases, the J end lost 1 base, and 21 bases lay between the germline ends. Germline CDR1 and CDR2: MNHGY and SAAAGT. CDR3 sequence reads: CASRGPGGVLINYGYTF. CDR3 nucleotides: TGTGCCAGCAGAGGGCCGGGAGGGGTACTAATTAACTATGGCTACACCTTC.

The chain recombines TRBV6-1 with TRBJ1-1; possible D gene TRBD1, 5 bases. Germline-derived CDR1 and CDR2 are MNHNS and SASEGT. Trimming pared 6 bases from V and 0 bases from J, leaving 14 bases between. The length of the CDR3 is 15 residues. This CDR3 is CASRGEGRLNTEAFF. The DNA of the CDR3 is TGTGCCAGCAGGGGGGAAGGGAGACTGAACACTGAAGCTTTCTTT.

The V gene is TRBV27, the J gene TRBJ1-1; D gene unclear. This CDR3 region has 15 residues. Trimming removed 1 base from V and 5 bases from J, with 14 bases in between. Per germline, CDR1 MNHEY and CDR2 SMNVEV (reference sequence). Here the CDR3 reads CASSLYAPFGTEAFF. The CDR3 DNA is TGTGCCAGCAGTTTATACGCCCCCTTCGGAACTGAAGCTTTCTTT.

The chain has TRBV7-9 and TRBJ2-5; D possibly corresponds to TRBD1 (6 bases). V shed 5 bases and J shed 1 base, with 14 bases lying between them. CDR1 and CDR2 (germline): SEHNR, FQNEAQ (reference sequence). The CDR3 is made up of 15 amino acids. CDR3 sequence reads: CASSTWTASQETQYF. DNA for the CDR3: TGTGCCAGCAGCACTTGGACAGCTAGCCAAGAGACCCAGTACTTC.

This chain connects TRBV4-3 to TRBJ2-7; 9 nucleotides match TRBD1. The CDR3 is made up of 16 amino acids. Unmatched junction bases numbered 11, after V lost 2 bases and J lost 6 bases. The V gene's germline CDR1 is LGHNA and CDR2 YSLEER. This chain's CDR3 is CASSQNDRTGASEQYF. In nucleotides, the CDR3 is TGCGCCAGCAGCCAAAACGATAGGACAGGGGCCTCCGAGCAGTACTTC.

The rearrangement joins TRBV27 to TRBJ1-2; no reliable D call. CDR3 length equals 14 residues. Trimming took off 7 bases at V and 3 bases at J, with 15 bases between the two ends. Per the germline V gene, CDR1 is MNHEY and CDR2 is SMNVEV (reference sequence). The chain's CDR3 is CASTEGRRHYGYTF. The CDR3 nucleotides are TGTGCCAGCACCGAAGGGAGGCGGCACTATGGCTACACCTTC.

The V and J genes are TRBV27 and TRBJ1-2; 7 nucleotides line up with TRBD1. Looked up from germline, CDR1 is MNHEY and CDR2 is SMNVEV (reference sequence). This CDR3 has 13 residues. After removal of 6 bases from V and 2 bases from J, the junction contained 3 bases not matched to a gene. CDR3 DNA: TGTGCCAGCAGGATGGGACAGAACTATGGCTACACCTTC. Its protein product is CASRMGQNYGYTF.

The V and J genes are TRBV19 and TRBJ2-7, with D unclear. From germline, CDR1 is LNHDA and CDR2 SQIVND (reference sequence). The CDR3 has 12 residues. The V and J ends lost 5 bases and 2 bases respectively, with 7 bases between them. CDR3 protein: CASSSQPYEQYF. DNA for the CDR3: TGTGCCAGTAGTTCCCAGCCCTACGAGCAGTACTTC.

The chain links TRBV7-2 to TRBJ2-5, with TRBD2 matching 7 bases. The CDR3 covers 16 residues. Germline assignment: CDR1 SGHTA and CDR2 FQGNSA. The junction had 9 bases not matched to a gene; V was cut back by 0 bases and J by 5 bases. The CDR3 DNA follows: TGTGCCAGCAGCTTAGCAGTTCCGACTAGCTGGGAGACCCAGTACTTC. Protein product: CASSLAVPTSWETQYF.

The V gene is TRBV5-1, the J gene TRBJ2-2; D possibly corresponds to TRBD1 (6 bases). The ends were cut back, 1 base at V and 4 bases at J, with 8 bases in the middle. Germline V CDR1 and CDR2: SGHRS, YFSETQ. The CDR3 has 14 residues. CDR3 nucleotide sequence: TGCGCCAGCAGCTTGTACAGGGCCACCGGGGAGCTGTTTTTT. The encoded protein is CASSLYRATGELFF.

This clone was picked up a small number of times. The CDR3: CASSYIRNTEAFF. The DNA for the CDR3 is TGTGCCAGCAGTTACATTAGGAACACTGAAGCTTTCTTT. The J gene is TRBJ1-1, the V gene TRBV6-5; the D is unclear. The V and J ends lost 2 bases and 1 base respectively, with 5 bases between them. The CDR3 spans 13 residues. The V gene's germline CDR1 is MNHEY and CDR2 SVGAGI.

The chain joins TRBV27 to TRBJ2-7, with 8 positions matching TRBD1. The ends lost 5 bases at V and 5 bases at J; junction bases unmatched: 11. Germline V gene sequence: CDR1 MNHEY, CDR2 SMNVEV (reference sequence). This CDR3 comprises 15 residues. CDR3 sequence reads: CASSPDSGGVNEQYF. The CDR3, as DNA: TGTGCCAGCAGTCCCGATTCAGGGGGCGTCAACGAGCAGTACTTC.

This clone turned up a few times. The chain combines TRBV19 with TRBJ1-1, with TRBD1 as a possible D gene (5 bases). Germline-derived CDR1 and CDR2 are LNHDA and SQIVND (reference sequence). CDR3 length: 16 amino acids. The germline V and J ends were trimmed by 6 bases and 3 bases, with 20 bases remaining between them. CDR3: CASRTTSRGEDTEAFF. The DNA of the CDR3 is TGTGCCAGTAGGACGACGTCGCGGGGCGAGGACACTGAAGCTTTCTTT. Supplemented by reference TRBV19 and TRBJ1-1, the full variable domain reads DGGITQSPKYLFRKEGQNVTLSCEQNLNHDAMYWYRQDPGQGLRLIYYSQIVNDFQKGDIAEGYSVSREKKESFPLTVTSAQKNPTAFYLCASRTTSRGEDTEAFFGQGTRLTVV.

The chain carries TRBV28 and TRBJ2-1; no clear D. The germline V gene encodes CDR1 MDHEN and CDR2 SYDVKM. V dropped 3 bases and J dropped 6 bases, with 9 bases sitting between them. CDR3 length: 13 residues. CDR3 loop: CASSLGWSNEQFF. CDR3 sequence (DNA): TGTGCCAGCAGTTTGGGCTGGTCCAATGAGCAGTTCTTC.

This chain uses TRBV29-1 with TRBJ1-5; 7 bases match TRBD1. There are 13 residues in the CDR3. J lost 9 bases, V lost 5 bases, and 10 bases had no gene match. CDR1 and CDR2 from the germline V gene are SQVTM and ANQGSEA. CDR3 amino acids: CSVQTGEWGPQHF. In nucleotides, the CDR3 is TGCAGCGTTCAAACAGGGGAGTGGGGGCCCCAGCATTTT.

This rearrangement joins TRBV19 to TRBJ1-1; unclear D gene. This CDR3 spans 15 amino acids. The V gene lost 5 bases and the J gene lost 6 bases, with 19 bases spanning the gap. The germline gives CDR1 LNHDA, CDR2 SQIVND (reference sequence). The CDR3 coding sequence is TGTGCCAGTAGTCCGCGTCAGGCATGGGTCGCTGAAGCTTTCTTT. It is translated as CASSPRQAWVAEAFF.

The chain joins TRBV30 to TRBJ2-1; TRBD2 matches at 9 bases. J was trimmed by 4 bases and V by 1 base; bases with no gene match: 11. From germline, CDR1 is GTSNPN and CDR2 SVGIG (reference sequence). The CDR3 is 17 amino acids. CDR3 bases: TGTGCCTGGAGTGGAGGGGTCGAGGCGGGAGGGTACAATGAGCAGTTCTTC. Translation: CAWSGGVEAGGYNEQFF.

The chain has TRBV7-9 and TRBJ1-1; no clear D gene. The CDR3 is made up of 16 amino acids. Trimming stripped 5 bases from V and 3 bases from J, with 19 bases between. Looked up from germline, CDR1 is SEHNR and CDR2 is FQNEAQ (reference sequence). The CDR3 DNA reads TGTGCCAGCAGCCCGGATGAGACGGAAATCGACACTGAAGCTTTCTTT. This gives the protein CASSPDETEIDTEAFF.

A few counts support this clone. This rearrangement joins TRBV14 to TRBJ2-2, with D perhaps TRBD1 (5 bases). This CDR3 is 17 amino acids long. The V gene's germline CDR1 is SGHDN and CDR2 FVKESK. Trimming left V 0 bases short and J 7 bases short, with 18 bases between. CDR3 residues: CASSQEKRTTSSGELFF. The CDR3 DNA reads as TGTGCCAGCAGCCAAGAAAAACGGACAACCAGTAGCGGGGAGCTGTTTTTT.

This clone occurred a few times. This chain connects TRBV5-1 to TRBJ2-1; 13 bases map to TRBD2. V shed 4 bases and J 2 bases; nucleotides not matched to a gene: 6. Germline V CDR1 and CDR2: SGHRS, YFSETQ. This CDR3 is 17 amino acids long. Here the CDR3 reads CASSRLGLAGPYNEQFF. CDR3 in DNA: TGCGCCAGCAGCCGATTGGGACTAGCGGGACCCTACAATGAGCAGTTCTTC.

The sample holds a few counts of this clone. Other DNA sequences in this specimen translate into the identical CDR3. This chain connects TRBV4-3 to TRBJ2-1; D unclear. The CDR3 runs 15 residues. Germline V gives CDR1 LGHNA, CDR2 YSLEER. V was trimmed by 1 base and J by 3 bases, leaving 10 bases between them. CDR3 coding DNA: TGCGCCAGCAGCCAAGTTTTTGTGGACTACAATGAGCAGTTCTTC. Translated: CASSQVFVDYNEQFF.

This clone was observed a few times. The chain joins TRBV28 to TRBJ2-3, with 9 bases matching TRBD2. This CDR3 has 14 residues. Trimming cost V 4 bases and J 10 bases; bases outside gene matches: 9. The V gene's germline CDR1 is MDHEN and CDR2 SYDVKM. This CDR3 is CASSSGTSNRAQYF. CDR3 bases: TGTGCCAGCAGTTCCGGGACTAGCAATAGGGCGCAGTATTTT.

This chain joins TRBV13 and TRBJ1-2, with 9 bases fitting TRBD1. This CDR3 region has 16 residues. From germline, CDR1 is PRHDT and CDR2 FYEKMQ (reference sequence). V lost 5 bases and J lost 2; bases outside the gene matches: 9. CDR3 sequence: CASSQTGTGFNYGYTF. The CDR3, as DNA: TGTGCCAGCAGCCAGACCGGGACAGGGTTCAACTATGGCTACACCTTC. Full variable domain (remainder filled in from reference TRBV13 and TRBJ1-2): AAGVIQSPRHLIKEKRETATLKCYPIPRHDTVYWYQQGPGQDPQFLISFYEKMQSDKGSIPDRFSAQQFSDYHSELNMSSLELGDSALYFCASSQTGTGFNYGYTFGSGTRLTVV.